The sequence of this T cell receptor (beta chain) was determined in a study of neurological immune-mediated disorders (dated by TCRdb to the late 2010s). With regard to the full study: Among the approximately 34 multiple sclerosis patients, approximately 31 had relapsing-remitting MS and 3 had secondary progressive MS. Of the approximately 65 subjects in the cohort, about 14 were HAM/TSP patients, about 34 were multiple sclerosis patients, and about 20 were healthy controls. Using UMI-based sequencing, the study compared peripheral blood TCR-beta repertoires from patients with HTLV-I-associated myelopathy (HAM/TSP), patients with multiple sclerosis, and healthy controls. Alongside PBMC samples, the set of about 100 TCR-beta libraries contained longitudinal samples, technical triplicates, and paired CD4+ and CD8+ T-cell subsets that had been sorted. Paper-wide results and their limitations: TCR clonal expansion was highest in HAM/TSP patients and lowest in MS patients, with MS patients falling below even healthy controls. Across subjects, expanded clones never shared an identical CDR3 amino acid sequence, which suggests that the TCR-beta repertoires in every group were private. No clinical or MRI features were associated with the MS cluster, and the authors said that larger cohorts are needed. Phylogenetic analysis grouped repertoires from 18 of 34 MS patients into a cluster of related CDR3 sequences, suggesting a possible repertoire-level signature.

In its sample, this clonotype was seen many times. No cognate antigen has been identified for it. No clone much larger than this one lies a single base away; base qualities are absent. To synthesize cDNA, template-switch 5'RACE was performed with a primer carrying a 10-nucleotide random unique molecular identifier so that each TCR transcript was tagged. Each sequencing run produced over 200 million TCR-beta sequences covering 15-18 subjects. Total RNA was extracted with the RNeasy kit. Using the KAPA Real-time Library Amplification kit, TCR-beta VDJ regions were amplified with primers for the TCR constant region and the 5'RACE anchor. Sample indexes and Illumina adaptors were added in a first PCR, after which library yield was increased in a second PCR. After purification with Ampure beads, the TCR product of roughly 650 bp was size-selected on a 2% E-gel SizeSelection system. Library quality was checked on a Bioanalyzer, concentration was measured with Qubit, and libraries were quantified with the Kapa Library Quantification kit before pooling. Paired-end 2 x 150 bp sequencing of the libraries was performed on an Illumina HiSeq 2500. To increase sequence diversity, roughly 24-31% phiX was spiked into each library pool. The authors' analysis ran thus. The quality-filtered reads were processed with the UMI-based MiGEC pipeline, whose error correction step removed more than 80% of the raw TCR sequences. VDJ genes were aligned to IMGT germline references, and each clonotype was defined by a unique CDR3 amino acid sequence together with V-J genes. VDJtools evaluated clonal expansion, Shannon diversity and CDR3 relatedness (CalcPairwiseDistances, ClusterSamples); CLCbio workbench built phylogenetic trees. A clone was classed as expanded if it had 8 or more unique UMIs, a cutoff based on coefficient-of-variation modelling across technical triplicates. Through fastp at Q25 and MiXCR, TCRdb rebuilt clones from the public reads, retaining in-frame beta chains. Rows merge per CDR3 protein into single entries with the most common DNA and genes. It is TCRdb's table, rather than the study itself, that gives the V and J calls and clone size. This sample is represented by about 58,000 distinct CDR3 sequences; roughly 3.5% of them were singletons. Roughly 6.6% of the sample goes to the ten largest clones.

V was cut back by 1 base and J by 4 bases, leaving a gap of 13 bases between them. Based on the germline V gene, the CDR1 and CDR2 sequences are SGHTA and FQGTGA. The CDR3 measures 15 amino acids from cysteine to phenylalanine. CDR3 DNA only is kept here, 45 bases in frame from base 1. Unsorted PBMC libraries were generated from 2 million PBMCs stored in RNAlater at -80 °C until RNA extraction. Multiple sclerosis patients were enrolled in a US clinical protocol evaluating disease progression by magnetic resonance imaging. Peripheral blood underwent Ficoll-Hypaque density gradient centrifugation to isolate PBMCs, which were then cryopreserved in liquid nitrogen.

The source is a woman aged 60-70 years with multiple sclerosis. The chain is made from TRBV7-3 and TRBJ1-1, with a weak D call of TRBD1 (5 bases match). The sequenced sample consisted of PBMCs. The DNA sequence is as follows: TGTGCCAGCAGCTTAAGGGTTGGCAGGGTCACTGAAGCTTTCTTT. This gives the protein CASSLRVGRVTEAFF.